The 29 T cell receptor beta chains listed next were all sequenced from one sample in a study of blood T cell repertoires in COVID-19. This table comes from immunoSEQ multiplex PCR, and its TCRdb copy is limited to in-frame clones, with some not included. The sample records 60,000 to 85,000 clones, around 78% being singletons. The specimen was peripheral blood. The receptor set was obtained from a human donor in a cohort sampled during active COVID-19.

Only a few counts were recorded for this clone. V gene TRBV7-9 combines with J gene TRBJ1-4; 8 bases align to TRBD1. After removal of 5 bases from V and 5 bases from J, the junction contained 7 bases not matched to a gene. CDR1 SEHNR and CDR2 FQNEAQ come from the germline V gene (reference sequence). This CDR3 has 15 amino acids. The CDR3 sequence is CASSARTGLNEKLFF. CDR3 nucleotides: TGTGCCAGCAGCGCACGGACAGGGCTCAATGAAAAACTGTTTTTT.

The chain has TRBV2 and TRBJ2-3, with 7 bases matching TRBD1. Germline V gene lookup returns CDR1 SNHLY and CDR2 FYNNEI. The CDR3 runs to 15 residues. V shed 5 bases and J 0 bases; nucleotides not matched to a gene: 5. DNA for the CDR3: TGTGCCAGCAGTTTTCGGACAGGTAGCACAGATACGCAGTATTTT. Translated: CASSFRTGSTDTQYF.

The chain uses TRBV19 and TRBJ1-3; 10 bases agree with TRBD1. Germline CDR1 reads LNHDA; CDR2 reads SQIVND (reference sequence). The CDR3 length is 20 residues. Trimming removed 3 bases from V and 0 bases from J; junction bases left unmatched: 14. The CDR3 nucleotides are TGTGCCAGTAGTATGTATCTGAGACAGGGGGCACCGGACTCTGGAAACACCATATATTTT. Residues: CASSMYLRQGAPDSGNTIYF.

This chain links TRBV7-8 with TRBJ1-1; no reliable D call. Trimming removed 6 bases from V and 0 bases from J, with 8 bases in between. The germline V gene has CDR1 SGHVS and CDR2 FQNEAQ. The CDR3 sequence is 13 residues long. CDR3 residues: CASRAEMNTEAFF. CDR3 DNA sequence: TGTGCCAGCAGGGCGGAAATGAACACTGAAGCTTTCTTT.

This rearrangement joins TRBV3-1 (or the pseudogene TRBV3-2) to TRBJ1-1; TRBD1 aligns across 8 bases. Germline CDR1 reads LGHDT; CDR2 reads YNNKEL (reference sequence). There are 14 residues in the CDR3. V shed 3 bases, J shed 7 bases, and the junction held 7 bases outside the gene matches. The CDR3 here is CASSHRTGTNEAFF. In DNA, the CDR3 is TGTGCCAGCAGCCATCGGACAGGGACAAATGAAGCTTTCTTT.

The J gene is TRBJ2-7, the V gene TRBV5-4; 7 positions agree with TRBD1. The CDR3 extends over 13 amino acids. V was clipped by 1 base and J by 4 bases; unmatched bases: 2. Looked up from germline, CDR1 is SGHNT and CDR2 is YYREEE (reference sequence). CDR3 in amino acids: CASSLTGVYEQYF. The DNA of the CDR3 is TGTGCCAGCAGCTTGACAGGGGTATACGAGCAGTACTTC.

The gene calls are TRBV19 and TRBJ2-1; 9 bases line up with TRBD2. CDR1 LNHDA and CDR2 SQIVND come from the germline V gene (reference sequence). Trimming removed 5 bases from V and 9 bases from J; junction bases left unmatched: 14. There are 16 residues in the CDR3. This CDR3 is CASSPSGASGISEQFF. As DNA, the CDR3 is TGTGCCAGTAGTCCCTCTGGGGCTAGCGGGATAAGTGAGCAGTTCTTC.

This clone was seen only a few times. The V gene is TRBV10-3, the J gene TRBJ2-3, with D hard to call. Germline V gives CDR1 ENHRY, CDR2 SYGVKD. CDR3 size: 14 residues. Trimming took off 0 bases at V and 0 bases at J, with 4 bases between the two ends. The DNA of the CDR3 is TGTGCCATCAGTGAGTCGGGCAGCACAGATACGCAGTATTTT. It codes for CAISESGSTDTQYF.

The rearrangement uses TRBV19 and TRBJ2-7; no definite D call. This CDR3 has 15 amino acids. Trimming cost V 4 bases and J 4 bases, with 17 bases left between them. Germline CDR1 is LNHDA and CDR2 is SQIVND (reference sequence). For the CDR3, the DNA is TGTGCCAGTAGTAAATCTAGTCCGAGCTTATACGAGCAGTACTTC. Its protein is CASSKSSPSLYEQYF.

The chain joins TRBV5-1 to TRBJ2-6, with TRBD1 matching over 9 bases. Trimming took 4 bases from V and 0 from J; bases not matched to a gene: 11. The CDR3 has 19 residues. Germline CDR1 is SGHRS and CDR2 is YFSETQ. The CDR3 here is CASSVRSGTGISGANVLTF. The CDR3 nucleotides are TGCGCCAGCAGCGTAAGATCCGGGACAGGGATCTCTGGGGCCAACGTCCTGACTTTC.

The V call is TRBV6-5, the J call TRBJ1-1; D call uncertain. V gave up 6 bases and J gave up 6 bases, with 20 bases separating them. The CDR3 totals 15 residues. CDR1 and CDR2 (germline): MNHEY, SVGAGI. CDR3 loop: CASSETIRFGPEAFF. In DNA form, the CDR3 reads TGTGCCAGCAGCGAGACTATAAGGTTTGGGCCTGAAGCTTTCTTT.

The CDR3 nucleotides are TGTGCCAGCAGCGCCTCTCTTGGGACTAGCGGGAGTTACGAGCAGTACTTC. Protein sequence: CASSASLGTSGSYEQYF. The chain joins TRBV9 to TRBJ2-7; 14 bases fit TRBD2. Germline assignment: CDR1 SGDLS and CDR2 YYNGEE. Trimming cost V 3 bases and J 4 bases; bases outside gene matches: 9. This CDR3 is built from 17 residues.

CDR3 DNA sequence: TGTGCCAGCTCAGCGACAGAATTAAATCAGCCCCAGCATTTT. It codes for CASSATELNQPQHF. V is TRBV18 and J is TRBJ1-5; tentatively, D is TRBD1 (5 bases). Trimming removed 5 bases at V and 4 bases at J, with 12 bases between. Germline CDR1 and CDR2: KGHSH and LQKENI. The CDR3 consists of 14 residues. Full variable domain (outside the CDR3, taken from reference TRBV18 and TRBJ1-5): NAGVMQNPRHLVRRRGQEARLRCSPMKGHSHVYWYRQLPEEGLKFMVYLQKENIIDESGMPKERFSAEFPKEGPSILRIQQVVRGDSAAYFCASSATELNQPQHFGDGTRLSIL.

This rearrangement joins TRBV6-2 or TRBV6-3 to TRBJ2-5; TRBD2 matches at 11 bases. CDR1 is MNHEY, CDR2 SVGEGT, per germline. Trimming took 6 bases from V and 2 from J; bases not matched to a gene: 8. The CDR3 contains 16 residues. The DNA of the CDR3 is TGTGCCAGCAGCCCTAAGGTAGCGGGAGGGCAAGAGACCCAGTACTTC. Its protein product is CASSPKVAGGQETQYF.

The chain employs TRBV4-1 and TRBJ1-5; 7 bases line up with TRBD1. CDR1 is MGHRA, CDR2 YSYEKL, per germline. J lost 4 bases, V lost 0 bases, and 6 bases had no gene match. The CDR3 contains 16 residues. Here the CDR3 DNA reads TGCGCCAGCAGCCAAGAAGCGACAGGGCGGAATCAGCCCCAGCATTTT. Protein sequence: CASSQEATGRNQPQHF.

This clone appeared once. The chain joins TRBV5-4 to TRBJ2-7; 9 bases agree with TRBD1. The V gene's germline CDR1 is SGHNT and CDR2 YYREEE (reference sequence). Trimming cost V 4 bases and J 1 base; bases outside gene matches: 3. The CDR3 runs 14 residues. CDR3 DNA sequence: TGTGCCAGCAGCGGGGGGACAGGGTCCTACGAGCAGTACTTC. Translation: CASSGGTGSYEQYF.

This chain connects TRBV6-5 to TRBJ1-1, with D possibly matching TRBD1 (6 bases). This CDR3 has 16 amino acids. Germline CDR1 is MNHEY and CDR2 is SVGAGI. Trimming cost V 0 bases and J 0 bases, with 11 bases left between them. The chain's CDR3 is CASSYSIRQVNTEAFF. The CDR3 bases are TGTGCCAGCAGTTACTCGATAAGACAGGTGAACACTGAAGCTTTCTTT.

This clone was picked up one time. This chain uses TRBV3-1 (or the pseudogene TRBV3-2) with TRBJ1-1; D may be TRBD1 (5 bases). CDR1 is LGHDT, CDR2 YNNKEL, per germline (reference sequence). The CDR3 length is 13 residues. V dropped 3 bases and J dropped 10 bases, with 15 bases sitting between them. Written as DNA, the CDR3 is TGTGCCAGCAGCCAGGAGACAGCGAACAGAGCTTTCTTT. Translation: CASSQETANRAFF.

This chain joins TRBV29-1 and TRBJ2-1, with TRBD1 matching over 9 bases. J gave up 9 bases and V 6 bases, and 12 bases lay outside the gene matches. The germline V gene encodes CDR1 SQVTM and CDR2 ANQGSEA. This CDR3 is built from 14 residues. The CDR3 sequence: CSVAIVRQGGEQFF. The DNA for the CDR3 is TGCAGCGTCGCGATAGTGAGACAGGGGGGTGAGCAGTTCTTC.

In this sample, this clone turned up a few times. The chain uses TRBV24-1 and TRBJ2-1; 9 bases match TRBD2. Germline trimming cut 3 bases from V and 6 bases from J; bases unmatched to any gene: 11. Germline CDR1 reads KGHDR; CDR2 reads SFDVKD. The CDR3 spans 17 residues. The CDR3 DNA reads as TGTGCCACCAGTGATCCGACCGGAGCGGGAGGAGGCAATGAGCAGTTCTTC. Protein product: CATSDPTGAGGGNEQFF.

The V and J genes are TRBV18 and TRBJ2-7, with D hard to call. Trimming removed 3 bases at V and 7 bases at J, with 7 bases between. The CDR3 sequence is 11 residues long. The germline gives CDR1 KGHSH, CDR2 LQKENI. The chain's CDR3 is CASSPAEEQYF. For the CDR3, the DNA is TGTGCCAGCTCACCGGCAGAAGAGCAGTACTTC.

This sequence joins TRBV7-9 and TRBJ2-2; 7 bases line up with TRBD2. CDR1 is SEHNR, CDR2 FQNEAQ, per germline (reference sequence). The V segment lost 4 bases and the J segment 5 bases; nucleotides outside the gene matches: 4. This CDR3 is built from 14 residues. The CDR3 DNA reads as TGTGCCAGCAGCTCCGCGGGGGAGACCGGGGAGCTGTTTTTT. It encodes CASSSAGETGELFF.

This clone was counted at least ten times. The chain combines TRBV6-4 with TRBJ2-7; 10 nucleotides match TRBD2. This CDR3 has 15 amino acids. From germline, CDR1 is MRHNA and CDR2 SNTAGT. Trimming took 6 bases from V and 1 from J; bases not matched to a gene: 6. DNA of the CDR3: TGTGCCAGCAGCTCGAGAGCGGGAGGGTCCTACGAGCAGTACTTC. Amino acids: CASSSRAGGSYEQYF.

V usage is TRBV13 and J usage is TRBJ2-5, with TRBD2 matching 8 bases. This CDR3 spans 15 amino acids. V dropped 2 bases and J dropped 4; count of bases not matched to a gene: 6. The germline gives CDR1 PRHDT, CDR2 FYEKMQ (reference sequence). CDR3: CASSLRFLAGETQYF. The CDR3, as DNA: TGTGCCAGCAGCTTAAGGTTCCTAGCGGGAGAGACCCAGTACTTC.

This clone appeared once. V usage is TRBV4-1 and J usage is TRBJ1-2; D uncertain. Germline assignment: CDR1 MGHRA and CDR2 YSYEKL. V lost 0 bases and J 6 bases, leaving 5 bases between the germline ends. The CDR3 totals 12 residues. For the CDR3, the DNA is TGCGCCAGCAGCCAAGACGGAGATGGCTACACCTTC. This gives the protein CASSQDGDGYTF.

This clone was counted between two and nine times. The CDR3 loop is CASQGQGRTDTQYF. The CDR3 nucleotides are TGTGCCAGCCAGGGACAGGGGAGGACAGATACGCAGTATTTT. The V and J genes are TRBV3-1 (or the pseudogene TRBV3-2) and TRBJ2-3, with 10 bases identical to TRBD1. CDR3 length: 14 amino acids. V dropped 8 bases and J dropped 3; count of bases not matched to a gene: 5. CDR1 is LGHDT and CDR2 is YNNKEL in the germline V gene (reference sequence).

The chain is built from TRBV30 and TRBJ2-7; tentatively, D is TRBD2 (5 bases). The CDR3 runs to 12 residues. Germline V lookup: CDR1 GTSNPN, CDR2 SVGIG (reference sequence). Trimming removed 1 base from V and 2 bases from J, with 6 bases in between. The CDR3 spells CAWSGGPYEQYF. The CDR3 bases are TGTGCCTGGAGTGGAGGGCCCTACGAGCAGTACTTC.

J is TRBJ1-4 and V is TRBV28; D may be TRBD1 (6 bases). V dropped 3 bases and J dropped 0 bases, with 14 bases sitting between them. Germline values: CDR1 MDHEN, CDR2 SYDVKM. There are 17 residues in the CDR3. The CDR3 DNA reads as TGTGCCAGCAGTTTGGGGGGGGCGGGAACAACTAATGAAAAACTGTTTTTT. Its translation is CASSLGGAGTTNEKLFF.

The chain recombines TRBV7-9 with TRBJ2-7; D is unclear. V was clipped by 5 bases and J by 7 bases, with 18 bases between them. Germline CDR1 and CDR2: SEHNR and FQNEAQ (reference sequence). CDR3 length: 14 residues. CDR3 loop: CASSDPRLPGEQYF. The CDR3 DNA sequence: TGTGCCAGCAGCGACCCTCGGCTACCCGGGGAGCAGTACTTC.